The subject of this entry is one TCR beta chain. This clone was detected a few times. Its cognate antigen has yet to be identified. Base qualities were left out, and no much larger clone turns up one base away. The cohort comprised around 700 healthy bone marrow donors. At the time of sampling, every cohort member was nominally healthy, though immune exposures that went unrecorded were likely present. The donor tested CMV seronegative, placing the donor among the 300 to 400 seronegative members of the cohort. Each donor provided a peripheral blood sample, and peripheral blood mononuclear cells were used for TCR beta sequencing. Genomic DNA was extracted from the blood cell samples with the Qiagen DNeasy Blood Extraction Kit. The sample belongs to a study of cytomegalovirus exposure and HLA in healthy donors (dated by TCRdb to about 2017). A note on the overall study: An earlier analysis of some 600 of the donors reported 276 Gb of sequence data and 117 million unique TCR beta sequences obtained from roughly 170 million T cells. An early release covering roughly 640 HLA-typed donors comprised approximately 300 gigabases of sequencing data and around 85 million unique TCR sequences. Of the roughly 390 genotyped donors, approximately 83% fell in the genetic ancestry cluster associated with self-reported Caucasian donors. The aim of the study was to test whether cataloging public T cell receptors could identify signatures of past pathogen exposure. Using immunosequencing, the study profiled T cell repertoires from around 680 subjects and related those repertoires to cytomegalovirus serostatus. A separate validation cohort of over 95 different subjects was used in addition to the roughly 720-subject first cohort. To predict cytomegalovirus infection status, the study brought together high-throughput TCR immunosequencing, statistical association of individual TCRs with disease status, and machine learning. To study patterns of TCR occurrence, a later analysis re-analyzed previously published TCR beta repertoires from 600 to 750 donors and added high-resolution HLA genotyping. The later analysis used no new phenotypic data to find candidate immune exposures, relying instead on TCR beta sequences and their occurrence across donors. An earlier analysis of several hundred of the donors applied high-throughput TCR beta sequencing to assess whether each TCR beta V gene segment acted as functional or pseudogenic. Donor age, sex, ethnicity and CMV serostatus were collected together with the repertoire data. A later genetic analysis used genome-wide SNP genotypes for about three fifths of the roughly 700 donors, treating that subset as a discovery cohort. All discovery cohort repertoires had been generated on a single sequencing platform. Class I and class II HLA loci were covered by the typing at four-digit resolution. The number of typed donors differed by locus: about 620-630 for A, B, C, DRB1 and DQB1; approximately 520 for DQA1; 606 for DPA1; and 400 to 480 for DPB1. Several DR-DQ haplotypes were treated as single units for association and clustering because of strong linkage in the cohort. On average, roughly 200,000 unique TCR beta nucleotide sequences were sequenced per donor among a few hundred genotyped donors of the cohort, with roughly 18% of those sequences being non-productive. Here is what the overall study found, with its caveats: In a later analysis, HLA-associated TCR beta chains were found to be more clonally expanded and to have lower generation probabilities than equally common non-associated chains. Linkage disequilibrium might explain the correlated functional status among segregating V segments, but an unknown experimental factor could not be excluded. According to a later analysis, most CMV-associated TCR beta chains appeared to be HLA-restricted, and the HLA associations seemed to be driven largely by CMV exposure. Presence/absence analyses assumed roughly uniform sequencing depth across donors, an assumption that may not hold. A total of about 150 TCR beta chains were listed by the study as associated with cytomegalovirus. Because HLA typing was missing for some donors at each locus, association tests included only the typed subset. According to a later genetic analysis, donors in an Asian-associated ancestry cluster had fewer N-insertions in productive TCRs than the approximately 690-donor mean. The sequencing pipeline was judged likely to have produced a cluster of highly shared sequence variants as a technical artifact. The classifier was reported to diagnose cytomegalovirus status with high specificity and sensitivity in both the original cohort and the validation cohort. While some public TCRs were present in many individuals, most TCR sequences turned up only very rarely across donors. A few of the identified cytomegalovirus-associated TCR beta chains were confirmed in vitro to be specific for cytomegalovirus antigens. A later genetic analysis associated a missense DCLRE1C variant with V-gene and J-gene trimming of TCR beta chains, and an independent cohort replicated the association. The 87-base-pair reads could not distinguish some IMGT-functional V segments, including TRBV6-2 and TRBV6-3, so those segments were excluded. According to a later analysis, TCR association rates differed among HLA loci, with DRB1 alleles showing the most associated TCRs and HLA-C alleles showing the fewest. An earlier analysis of 450 to 750 of the donors showed that most TCR beta V segments appeared in productive rearrangements either about 87% or about 30% of the time, which broadly matched IMGT annotations. In a later analysis, around 17,000 TCR beta sequences were associated with specific HLA alleles at a false discovery rate of 0.05. A further reported finding was that TCR beta sequences accurately predicted the HLA-A and HLA-B alleles for most subjects in the first cohort. Because counts were too low, more than 15 rarely observed V segments, including chromosome 9 orphons, were excluded from the earlier analysis of fewer than 650 of the donors. According to the authors, the approach could potentially be generalized to other disease states and immunological phenotypes. For the cohort, immune exposure information was limited to CMV serostatus. When HLA alleles, especially DR and DQ, strongly co-occurred, TCR associations were difficult to assign to individual alleles. In a later analysis, several top co-occurrence clusters were reported to appear linked to parvovirus B19, influenza, CMV and Epstein-Barr virus. The cohort was sequenced for TCR beta chains only, and without alpha or paired-chain data the features that could be detected were limited.

Library preparation was by the immunoSEQ multiplex PCR assay. A mixture of 60 forward primers for TCR Vbeta segments and 13 reverse primers for TCR Jbeta segments was used in the multiplex PCR. A multiplex PCR assay on genomic DNA amplified the CDR3 region of rearranged TCR beta genes. The amplified TCR beta libraries were sequenced on the Illumina HiSeq System as 87-base-pair reads. The published analysis was carried out like this. In a later analysis, roughly 80 million unique TCR beta chains were counted across the approximately 670 repertoires, and approximately 11 million of these chains were shared by at least two donors. Raw reads were error-corrected and collapsed into unique sequences by a nearest-neighbor algorithm in which closely related sequences were merged to remove PCR and sequencing errors. V, D and J gene segments were assigned by aligning CDR3 sequences to IMGT reference sequences. For a sequence to be retained, a match of at least six nucleotides was required to both a V gene segment and a J gene segment. Rearrangements were called productive when the CDR3 lacked stop codons and stayed in frame with V and J; all others were non-productive. CDR3 was defined according to IMGT convention as the region running from the second conserved V-encoded cysteine to the conserved J-encoded phenylalanine. In an earlier analysis of 500 to 650 of the donors, sequences lacking an unambiguous match to a single V gene segment were excluded. In an earlier analysis of 587 of the donors, a V segment was called functional when productive rearrangements were above 56.7%, and segregating when the standard deviation between donors exceeded 5%. A statistical classification framework was developed to diagnose cytomegalovirus status using the catalog of TCR beta chain sequences. V and J gene assignment, in a later analysis, came from comparing TCR nucleotide sequences with IMGT/GENE-DB human TR gene sequences. A later analysis assigned CDR3 sequences and most-parsimonious VDJ recombination scenarios with the TCRdist pipeline. In a later analysis, every TCR beta chain was defined by the combination of its CDR3 amino acid sequence and its V-gene family, and reads without a unique V-gene family were dropped. To address suspected cross-contamination and a sequencing artifact, a later analysis removed a few hundred highly shared, low-generation-probability nucleotide sequences. In a later analysis, a clonal expansion index for each public chain was calculated from normalized within-repertoire ranks of inferred template counts. Generation probabilities in a later analysis came from a VDJ recombination model fitted to out-of-frame rearrangements, and those results were checked against IGoR. In a later analysis, hypergeometric tests were used to score TCR-TCR, TCR-HLA and TCR-CMV co-occurrence, with a repertoire-size bias correction applied to TCR pairs. False discovery rates were estimated in a later analysis by permuting HLA or CMV assignments 20 times. In a later analysis, co-occurring TCRs were grouped using DBSCAN, and TCRdist sequence similarity was added for clustering within HLA-allele-positive subsets. Co-occurrence clustering excluded repertoires with fewer than 30,000 or more than 120,000 public chains, plus five with anomalous nucleotide sharing. TCRdb re-hosts the immuneACCESS table, in-frame sequences only. Its copies lack some clones; in the studies checked, an unresolved V gene accounts for under half of them, and the cause for the rest is not known. The DNA gave D and trimming, while V, J and clone size come from that table. This sample comprises about 200,000 clones, roughly 80% of them detected only once. Together, the top ten hold about 2.8% of the sample.

The germline V gene yields SQVTM for CDR1 and ANQGSEA for CDR2. The CDR3, from cysteine to phenylalanine, totals 15 residues. Of the read, only the CDR3 DNA is kept; its 45 bases are in frame from base 1. Trimming removed 5 bases from V and 1 base from J; the gene matches leave 5 bases unexplained. This clonotype originated in a woman aged 25 to 45 in good health and CMV-seronegative. The sample comprised PBMCs. The rearranged chain carries TRBV29-1 and TRBJ2-5; 12 nucleotides in the junction match TRBD2. The nucleotide sequence is TGCAGCGTTAGATCTAGCGGGAGGGCCCAAGAGACCCAGTACTTC. Its coded protein is CSVRSSGRAQETQYF. This CDR3, with the reference TRBV29-1 and TRBJ2-5 proteins standing in past its ends, gives the full variable domain SAVISQKPSRDICQRGTSLTIQCQVDSQVTMMFWYRQQPGQSLTLIATANQGSEATYESGFVIDKFPISRPNLTFSTLTVSNMSPEDSSIYLCSVRSSGRAQETQYFGPGTRLLVL.